This T cell receptor (beta chain) was identified during a study of shared clonotypes between healthy human individuals. Naive CD45RA+ and memory CD45RA-negative subsets were split from CD4+ cells. Comment on this clone: Its cognate antigen is unknown. The sample has other DNA sequences that encode this CDR3 too.

Study conclusions and caveats: Sampling was confined to blood; repertoires within tissues likely differ. Sequencing depth was predicted to influence how clonotypes are shared among donors. Shared across a few donors were around 5% of the naive CD4 clonotypes.

Profiled with immunoSEQ multiplex PCR; TCRdb holds only in-frame clones, not every one. The sample records more than 2 million clones, 90% to 96% being singletons. With 0 bases removed from V and 1 base from J, the gap between germline ends came to 7 bases. The germline V gene encodes CDR1 SGHRS and CDR2 YFSETQ. The CDR3 loop spans 14 amino acids. The sequenced sample was naive CD4+ T cells sorted from blood. The subset is: CD45RA+ positively selected. J is TRBJ2-5 and V is TRBV5-1; maybe TRBD1 (5 bases). This TCR was recovered from a man between 18 and 29 years old in good health. The DNA of the CDR3 is TGCGCCAGCAGCTTGGGACAGCTCCAAGAGACCCAGTACTTC. As protein: CASSLGQLQETQYF.